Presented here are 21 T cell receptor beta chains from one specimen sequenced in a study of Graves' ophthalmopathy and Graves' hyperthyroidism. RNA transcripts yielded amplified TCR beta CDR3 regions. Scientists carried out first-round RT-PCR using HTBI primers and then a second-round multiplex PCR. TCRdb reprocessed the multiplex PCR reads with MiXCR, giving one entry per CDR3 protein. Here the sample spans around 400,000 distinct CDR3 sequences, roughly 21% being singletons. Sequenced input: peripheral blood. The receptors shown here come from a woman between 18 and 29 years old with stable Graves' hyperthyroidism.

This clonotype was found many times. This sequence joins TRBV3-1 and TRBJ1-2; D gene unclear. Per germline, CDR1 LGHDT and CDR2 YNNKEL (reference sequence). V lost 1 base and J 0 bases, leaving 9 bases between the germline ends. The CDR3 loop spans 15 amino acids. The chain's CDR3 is CASSQVGIANYGYTF. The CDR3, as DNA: TGTGCCAGCAGCCAAGTCGGTATAGCTAACTATGGCTACACCTTC. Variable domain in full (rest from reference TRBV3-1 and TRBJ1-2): DTAVSQTPKYLVTQMGNDKSIKCEQNLGHDTMYWYKQDSKKFLKIMFSYNNKELIINETVPNRFSPKSPDKAHLNLHINSLELGDSAVYFCASSQVGIANYGYTFGSGTRLTVV.

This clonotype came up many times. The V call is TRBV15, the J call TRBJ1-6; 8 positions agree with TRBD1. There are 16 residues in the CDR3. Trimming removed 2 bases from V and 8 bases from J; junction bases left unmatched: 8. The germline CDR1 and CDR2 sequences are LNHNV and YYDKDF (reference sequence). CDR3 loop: CATSRTRRQGHSPLHF. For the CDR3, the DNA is TGTGCCACCAGCAGAACTCGCCGACAGGGGCATTCACCCCTCCACTTT.

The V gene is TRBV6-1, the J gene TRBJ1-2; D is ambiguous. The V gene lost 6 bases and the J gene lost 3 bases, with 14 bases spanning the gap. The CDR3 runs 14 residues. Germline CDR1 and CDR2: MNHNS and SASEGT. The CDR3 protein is CASSEVKGYYGYTF. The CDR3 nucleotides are TGTGCCAGCAGCGAGGTCAAGGGATACTATGGCTACACCTTC.

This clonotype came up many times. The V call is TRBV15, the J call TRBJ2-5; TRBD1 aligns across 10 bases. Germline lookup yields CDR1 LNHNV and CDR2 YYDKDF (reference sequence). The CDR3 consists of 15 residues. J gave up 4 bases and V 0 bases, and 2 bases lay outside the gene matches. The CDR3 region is CATSRDRTGGETQYF. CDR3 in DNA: TGTGCCACCAGCAGAGATCGGACAGGGGGAGAGACCCAGTACTTC.

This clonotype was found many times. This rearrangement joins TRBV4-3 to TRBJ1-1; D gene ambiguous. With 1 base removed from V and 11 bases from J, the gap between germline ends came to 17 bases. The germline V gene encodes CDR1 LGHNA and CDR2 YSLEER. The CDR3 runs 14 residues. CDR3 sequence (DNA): TGCGCCAGCAGCCAAGGTGGCACGGGCCAGACGGCTTTCTTT. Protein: CASSQGGTGQTAFF.

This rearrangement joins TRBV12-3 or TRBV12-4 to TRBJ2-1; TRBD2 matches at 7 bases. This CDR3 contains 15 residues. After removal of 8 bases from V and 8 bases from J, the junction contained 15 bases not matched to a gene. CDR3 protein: CASSRAGDYRDEQFF. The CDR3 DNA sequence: TGTGCCAGCTCCCGGGCGGGAGACTATCGCGATGAGCAGTTCTTC.

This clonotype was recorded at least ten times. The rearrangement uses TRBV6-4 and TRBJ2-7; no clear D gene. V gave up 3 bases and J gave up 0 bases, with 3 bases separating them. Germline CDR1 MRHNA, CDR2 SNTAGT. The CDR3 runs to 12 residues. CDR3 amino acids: CASSDLSYEQYF. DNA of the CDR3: TGTGCCAGCAGTGATCTCTCCTACGAGCAGTACTTC.

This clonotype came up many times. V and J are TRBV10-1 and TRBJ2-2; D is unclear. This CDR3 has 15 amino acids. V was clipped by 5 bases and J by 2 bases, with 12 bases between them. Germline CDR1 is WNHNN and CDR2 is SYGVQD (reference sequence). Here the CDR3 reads CASSFGPYNTGELFF. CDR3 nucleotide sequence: TGCGCCAGCAGTTTCGGGCCATACAACACCGGGGAGCTGTTTTTT.

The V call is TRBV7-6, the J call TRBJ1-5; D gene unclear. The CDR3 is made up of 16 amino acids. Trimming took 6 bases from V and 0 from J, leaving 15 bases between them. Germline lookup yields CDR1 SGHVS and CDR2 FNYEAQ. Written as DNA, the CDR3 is TGTGCCAGCAGTTCTTACCCAAAGAATAGCAATCAGCCCCAGCATTTT. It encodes CASSSYPKNSNQPQHF.

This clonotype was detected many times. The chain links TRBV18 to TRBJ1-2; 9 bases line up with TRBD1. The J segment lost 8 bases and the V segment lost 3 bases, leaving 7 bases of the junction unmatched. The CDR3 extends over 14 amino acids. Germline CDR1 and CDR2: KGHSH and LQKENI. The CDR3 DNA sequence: TGTGCCAGCTCACCCTACGACAGGGGGAACGGCTACACCTTC. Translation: CASSPYDRGNGYTF.

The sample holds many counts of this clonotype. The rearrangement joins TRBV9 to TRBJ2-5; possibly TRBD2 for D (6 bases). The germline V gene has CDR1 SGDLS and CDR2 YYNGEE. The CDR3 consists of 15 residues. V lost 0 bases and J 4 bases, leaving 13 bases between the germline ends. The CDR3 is CASSVAFGGGETQYF. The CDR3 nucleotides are TGTGCCAGCAGCGTAGCTTTCGGGGGAGGAGAGACCCAGTACTTC. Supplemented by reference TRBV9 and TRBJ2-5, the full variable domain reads DSGVTQTPKHLITATGQRVTLRCSPRSGDLSVYWYQQSLDQGLQFLIQYYNGEERAKGNILERFSAQQFPDLHSELNLSSLELGDSALYFCASSVAFGGGETQYFGPGTRLLVL.

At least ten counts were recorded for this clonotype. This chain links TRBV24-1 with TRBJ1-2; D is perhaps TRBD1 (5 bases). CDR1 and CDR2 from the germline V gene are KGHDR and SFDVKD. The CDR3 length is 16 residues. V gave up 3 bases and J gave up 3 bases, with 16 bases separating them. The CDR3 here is CATSDPSDGADYGYTF. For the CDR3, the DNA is TGTGCCACCAGTGATCCCTCCGACGGGGCGGACTATGGCTACACCTTC.

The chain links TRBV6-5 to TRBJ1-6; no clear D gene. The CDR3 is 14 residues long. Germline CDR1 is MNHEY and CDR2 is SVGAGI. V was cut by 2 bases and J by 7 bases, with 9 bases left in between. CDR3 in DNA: TGTGCCAGCAGTTACGGGCTGTCCAATTCACCCCTCCACTTT. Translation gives CASSYGLSNSPLHF.

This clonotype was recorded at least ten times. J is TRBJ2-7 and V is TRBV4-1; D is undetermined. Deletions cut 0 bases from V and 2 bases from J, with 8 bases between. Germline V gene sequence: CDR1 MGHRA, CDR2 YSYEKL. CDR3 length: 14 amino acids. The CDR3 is CASSQDRQTYEQYF. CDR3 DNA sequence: TGCGCCAGCAGCCAAGATCGGCAGACCTACGAGCAGTACTTC.

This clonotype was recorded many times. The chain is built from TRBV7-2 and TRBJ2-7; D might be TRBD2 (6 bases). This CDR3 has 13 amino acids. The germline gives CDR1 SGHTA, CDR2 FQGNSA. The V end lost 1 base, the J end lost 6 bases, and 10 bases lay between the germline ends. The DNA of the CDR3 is TGTGCCAGCAGCTTAGTGGAGGGCGGCGAGCAGTACTTC. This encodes CASSLVEGGEQYF.

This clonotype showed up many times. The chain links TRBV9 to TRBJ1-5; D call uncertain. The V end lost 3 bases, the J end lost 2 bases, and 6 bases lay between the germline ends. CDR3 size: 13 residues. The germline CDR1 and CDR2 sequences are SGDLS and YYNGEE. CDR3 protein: CASSASGNQPQHF. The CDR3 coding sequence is TGTGCCAGCAGCGCATCCGGCAATCAGCCCCAGCATTTT. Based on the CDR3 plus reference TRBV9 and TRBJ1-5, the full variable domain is DSGVTQTPKHLITATGQRVTLRCSPRSGDLSVYWYQQSLDQGLQFLIQYYNGEERAKGNILERFSAQQFPDLHSELNLSSLELGDSALYFCASSASGNQPQHFGDGTRLSIL.

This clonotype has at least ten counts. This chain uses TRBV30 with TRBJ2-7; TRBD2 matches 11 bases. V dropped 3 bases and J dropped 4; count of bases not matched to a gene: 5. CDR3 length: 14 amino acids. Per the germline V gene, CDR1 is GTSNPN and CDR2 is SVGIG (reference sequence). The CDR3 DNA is TGTGCCTGGAGCCTAGCGGGGGGCTATTACGAGCAGTACTTC. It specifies CAWSLAGGYYEQYF.

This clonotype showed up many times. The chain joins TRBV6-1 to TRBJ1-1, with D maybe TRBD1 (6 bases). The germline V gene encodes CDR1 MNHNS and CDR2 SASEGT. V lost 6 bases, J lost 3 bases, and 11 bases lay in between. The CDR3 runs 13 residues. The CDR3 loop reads CASSVGQHTEAFF. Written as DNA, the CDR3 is TGTGCCAGCAGCGTCGGACAGCACACTGAAGCTTTCTTT.

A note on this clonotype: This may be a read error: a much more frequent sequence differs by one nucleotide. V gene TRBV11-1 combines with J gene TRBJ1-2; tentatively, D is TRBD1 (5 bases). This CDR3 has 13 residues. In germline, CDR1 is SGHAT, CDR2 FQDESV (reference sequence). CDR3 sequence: CVSSHGAGRRYTF. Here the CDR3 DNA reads TGTGTCAGCAGCCACGGGGCAGGGAGACGCTACACCTTC.

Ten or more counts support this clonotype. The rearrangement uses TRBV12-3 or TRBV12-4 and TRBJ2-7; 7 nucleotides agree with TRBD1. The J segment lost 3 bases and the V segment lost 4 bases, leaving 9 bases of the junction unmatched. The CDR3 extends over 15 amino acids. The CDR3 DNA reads TGTGCCAGCAGTTCGATCCGGGACAGTCACTACGAGCAGTACTTC. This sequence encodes CASSSIRDSHYEQYF.

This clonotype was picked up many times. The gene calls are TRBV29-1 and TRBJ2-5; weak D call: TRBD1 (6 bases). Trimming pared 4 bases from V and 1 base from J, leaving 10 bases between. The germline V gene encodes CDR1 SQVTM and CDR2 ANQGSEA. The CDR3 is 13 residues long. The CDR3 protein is CSVGRGGQETQYF. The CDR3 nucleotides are TGCAGCGTTGGCAGGGGCGGCCAAGAGACCCAGTACTTC.